Sequencing of this T cell receptor beta chain was carried out in a study of T cells in localized non-small cell lung cancer. Sequenced by immunoSEQ multiplex PCR; TCRdb stores in-frame clones only, minus some. The data hold roughly 50,000 clones, with about four fifths observed a single time. Study-level results: Median around 60 top-100 tumor clones were shared with paired adjacent lung. Longer survival (overall) was linked to higher T cell density in blood. Sequence data derive from only one tumor region, so heterogeneity remains possible. T cell clonality was highest in uninvolved adjacent lung, above tumor.

The CDR3 is 17 residues long. From germline, CDR1 is SGDLS and CDR2 YYNGEE. The junction had 13 bases not matched to a gene; V was cut back by 5 bases and J by 4 bases. Points on this clone: Its antigen is undetermined.

The sequences come from peripheral blood, collected before any cancer treatment. The V call is TRBV9, the J call TRBJ1-1; 11 nucleotides agree with TRBD1. The origin of this receptor is a female donor at least 60 years old with stage II squamous cell lung carcinoma. DNA for the CDR3: TGTGCCAGCAGTGAAGGTCCTGGTGGGACAGGGGGCACTGAAGCTTTCTTT. Protein product: CASSEGPGGTGGTEAFF.